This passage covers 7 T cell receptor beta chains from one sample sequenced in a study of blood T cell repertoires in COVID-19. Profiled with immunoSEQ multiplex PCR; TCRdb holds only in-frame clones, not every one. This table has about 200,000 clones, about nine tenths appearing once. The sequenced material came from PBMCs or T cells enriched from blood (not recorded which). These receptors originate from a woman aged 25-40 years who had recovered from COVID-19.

The CDR3 bases are TGTGCCAGCCGGCGGGGGGAGGGAGAGACCCAGTACTTC. This sequence encodes CASRRGEGETQYF. The chain carries TRBV7-2 and TRBJ2-5; 8 nucleotides match TRBD2. V lost 8 bases, J lost 4 bases, and 6 bases stayed unmatched. The CDR3 consists of 13 residues. Germline CDR1 and CDR2: SGHTA and FQGNSA.

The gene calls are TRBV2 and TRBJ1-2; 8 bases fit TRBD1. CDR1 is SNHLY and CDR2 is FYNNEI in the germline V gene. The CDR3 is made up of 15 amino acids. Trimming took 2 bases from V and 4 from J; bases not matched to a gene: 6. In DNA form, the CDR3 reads TGTGCCAGCAGTGAAAGTGGACAGGGATCCTATGGCTACACCTTC. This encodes CASSESGQGSYGYTF. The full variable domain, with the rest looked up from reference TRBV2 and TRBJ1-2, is EPEVTQTPSHQVTQMGQEVILRCVPISNHLYFYWYRQILGQKVEFLVSFYNNEISEKSEIFDDQFSVERPDGSNFTLKIRSTKLEDSAMYFCASSESGQGSYGYTFGSGTRLTVV.

The CDR3 DNA sequence: TGCGCCAGCAGCAAAGGGGACAGGGAATACGAGCAGTACTTC. It is translated as CASSKGDREYEQYF. The chain couples TRBV5-1 to TRBJ2-7, with 9 nucleotides matching TRBD1. The germline gives CDR1 SGHRS, CDR2 YFSETQ. The V gene end was trimmed by 4 bases and the J gene end by 4 bases; junction bases not matched to a gene: 6. CDR3 length equals 14 residues.

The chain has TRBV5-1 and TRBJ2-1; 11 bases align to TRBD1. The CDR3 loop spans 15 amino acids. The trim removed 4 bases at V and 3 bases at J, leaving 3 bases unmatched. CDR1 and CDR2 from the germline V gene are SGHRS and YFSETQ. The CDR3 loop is CASSHGTGGYNEQFF. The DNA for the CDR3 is TGCGCCAGCAGCCACGGGACAGGGGGCTACAATGAGCAGTTCTTC.

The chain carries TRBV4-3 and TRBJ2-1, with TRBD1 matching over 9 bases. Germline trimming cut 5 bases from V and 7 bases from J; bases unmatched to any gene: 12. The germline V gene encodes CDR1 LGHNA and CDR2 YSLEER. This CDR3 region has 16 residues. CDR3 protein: CASSLPNRQGGNEQFF. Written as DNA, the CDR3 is TGCGCCAGCAGCTTGCCGAACCGACAGGGGGGGAATGAGCAGTTCTTC.

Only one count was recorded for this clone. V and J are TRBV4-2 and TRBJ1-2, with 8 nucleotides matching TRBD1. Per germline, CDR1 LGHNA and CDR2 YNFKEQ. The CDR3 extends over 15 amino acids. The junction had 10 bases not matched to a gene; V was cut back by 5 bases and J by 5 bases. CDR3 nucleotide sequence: TGTGCCAGCAGCACCCGACAGGGGAGGGAGTATGGCTACACCTTC. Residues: CASSTRQGREYGYTF.

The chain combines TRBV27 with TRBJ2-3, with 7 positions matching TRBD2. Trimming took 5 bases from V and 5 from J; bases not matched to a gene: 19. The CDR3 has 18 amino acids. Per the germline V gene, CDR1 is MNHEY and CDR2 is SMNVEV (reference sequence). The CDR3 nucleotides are TGTGCCAGCAGTCAGACTAGCCGAGGGTGGGAATTCAGAGATACGCAGTATTTT. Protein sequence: CASSQTSRGWEFRDTQYF.